This T cell receptor beta chain was sequenced in a study of spatial heterogeneity in lung cancer. In this sample, this clonotype turned up a few times. The CDR3 contains 15 residues. Trimming cost V 0 bases and J 11 bases; bases outside gene matches: 11. CDR1 and CDR2 from the germline V gene are ENHRY and SYGVKD. Time point specified: sample taken at primary tumor resection. The sequenced material consisted of unsorted whole RNA from tumor, nontumor lung or frozen PBMC. MiXCR, run by TCRdb on the 5' RACE reads, gives a single entry per CDR3 protein. The data contain around 87,000 distinct CDR3 sequences, approximately 12% of them singletons.

The chain recombines TRBV10-3 with TRBJ2-3; TRBD1 aligns across 7 bases. The input for sequencing was PBMCs, taken at surgery. The TCR sequence derives from a male donor with early-stage non-small cell lung cancer. The CDR3 is CAISESTGTRRWQYF. The CDR3 DNA is TGTGCCATCAGTGAGTCGACAGGGACCCGCCGATGGCAGTATTTT.